The entry below describes one T cell receptor beta chain. Deletions cut 2 bases from V and 2 bases from J, with 8 bases between. The CDR3 is 14 residues long. CDR1 MNHNY and CDR2 SVGAGI come from the germline V gene (reference sequence). This entry belongs to a study of beta chain features in type 1 diabetes. Stem cell-like memory, regulatory, central memory and naive CD4+ cells were sorted via CD45RO/CCR7/CD25/CD127/CD95/CD27. The investigators reverse transcribed all of the isolated RNA, so they sequenced expressed TCRB transcripts. Produced via immunoSEQ multiplex PCR; TCRdb's table is partial and in-frame only. The sample shows about 360,000 clones, 10% to 15% of them seen only once.

Sequenced sample: naive CD4+ T cells from blood. The TCR sequence derives from a man aged 18-30 years in good health. The chain is built from TRBV6-6 and TRBJ2-3; D gene uncertain. The CDR3 nucleotides are TGTGCCAGCAGTTACGCGGCGGTCACAGATACGCAGTATTTT. Its protein is CASSYAAVTDTQYF.